The 8 T cell receptor beta chains in this list originate from one sample, sequenced in a study of CD8 T cells in ankylosing spondylitis. Overall study results and limits: Characteristic, it appeared, of ankylosing spondylitis blood was a TCR beta motif of eight highly homologous variants.

TCRdb reanalysed the 5' RACE reads using MiXCR and keeps one entry per CDR3 protein. The sample shows about 500,000 distinct CDR3 sequences, about 12% of them seen only once. The antigens these receptors bind are not known. Sequenced sample: blood, either unsorted or a sorted T cell fraction (not recorded which). These receptors all come from a male donor with ankylosing spondylitis.

The chain has TRBV27 and TRBJ2-1; 11 bases fit TRBD2. The germline V gene encodes CDR1 MNHEY and CDR2 SMNVEV (reference sequence). The CDR3 is 18 residues long. V lost 0 bases, J lost 0 bases, and 4 bases stayed unmatched. Here the CDR3 reads CASSLSGLAASSYNEQFF. The CDR3 region has the DNA TGTGCCAGCAGTTTATCGGGACTAGCGGCGAGCTCCTACAATGAGCAGTTCTTC.

The rearrangement links TRBV20-1 to TRBJ2-7; 10 nucleotides align to TRBD1. The trim removed 0 bases at V and 6 bases at J, leaving 5 bases unmatched. The CDR3 has 14 amino acids. Germline values: CDR1 DFQATT, CDR2 SNEGSKA (reference sequence). The CDR3: CSARDNDRGREQYF. The CDR3 nucleotides are TGCAGTGCTAGAGATAACGACAGGGGGCGCGAGCAGTACTTC.

The chain combines TRBV29-1 with TRBJ1-2; D is possibly TRBD1 (6 bases). This CDR3 has 15 amino acids. Germline V gene sequence: CDR1 SQVTM, CDR2 ANQGSEA. V was shortened by 1 base and J by 5 bases, with 17 bases between the two germline ends. This chain's CDR3 is CSVEVQGRSAYGYTF. The CDR3 DNA reads as TGCAGCGTTGAAGTTCAGGGGAGGTCAGCATATGGCTACACCTTC.

This clonotype was seen many times. The genes are TRBV13 and TRBJ2-2, with a weak D call TRBD2 (5 bases). The CDR3 is 14 amino acids. V lost 0 bases and J 6 bases, leaving 8 bases between the germline ends. From germline, CDR1 is PRHDT and CDR2 FYEKMQ (reference sequence). The CDR3 reads CASSLGGSAGELFF. CDR3 in DNA: TGTGCCAGCAGCTTAGGGGGGAGTGCCGGGGAGCTGTTTTTT.

This clonotype has just a few counts. The chain uses TRBV27 and TRBJ2-7; D possibly corresponds to TRBD1 (5 bases). The CDR3 totals 14 residues. V was pared by 3 bases and J by 0 bases, with 9 bases between. Looked up from germline, CDR1 is MNHEY and CDR2 is SMNVEV (reference sequence). In nucleotides, the CDR3 is TGTGCCAGCAGTTTTGTAGGGGTCTCCTACGAGCAGTACTTC. Its translation: CASSFVGVSYEQYF.

Ten or more counts support this clonotype. This chain uses TRBV18 with TRBJ2-2; D uncertain. Germline V gene lookup returns CDR1 KGHSH and CDR2 LQKENI. V was pared by 3 bases and J by 2 bases, with 4 bases between. This CDR3 has 13 amino acids. The CDR3 DNA reads TGTGCCAGCTCACCGTATAACACCGGGGAGCTGTTTTTT. The encoded protein is CASSPYNTGELFF.

The rearrangement uses TRBV7-9 and TRBJ1-1; D is unresolved. The CDR3 extends over 12 amino acids. The V gene's germline CDR1 is SEHNR and CDR2 FQNEAQ (reference sequence). Deletions cut 5 bases from V and 4 bases from J, with 8 bases between. The CDR3 DNA follows: TGTGCCAGCAGCCCGACCCCCACTGAAGCTTTCTTT. This encodes CASSPTPTEAFF.

This clonotype was found a few times. The chain carries TRBV20-1 and TRBJ2-1, with TRBD2 identical over 8 bases. This CDR3 spans 16 amino acids. The V and J ends lost 0 bases and 6 bases, in that order; junction bases with no gene match: 10. Looked up from germline, CDR1 is DFQATT and CDR2 is SNEGSKA (reference sequence). CDR3 in amino acids: CSARDGRGLAGNEQFF. The DNA of the CDR3 is TGCAGTGCTAGAGATGGTCGGGGGCTAGCGGGCAATGAGCAGTTCTTC.